Sequencing of this T cell receptor (beta chain) was carried out in a study of T-cell reconstitution after alpha-beta-depleted transplantation in children. Points from the study as a whole: Where alpha-beta T cells came from about two months after transplant was reportedly several hundred expanded graft clones. Newly produced T cells mostly accounted for T-cell counts and diversity one year post-transplant.

This CDR3 is 16 amino acids long. The germline CDR1 and CDR2 sequences are ENHRY and SYGVKD. With 0 bases clipped from V and 3 bases from J, the junction kept 5 bases outside the gene matches. TCRbeta library construction was performed incorporating unique molecular identifiers. TCRdb reanalysed the PCR reads using MiXCR and keeps one entry per CDR3 protein. The sample holds around 450,000 distinct CDR3 sequences, about 45% seen once. A remark on this clonotype: Its antigen is currently unknown.

The rearrangement uses TRBV10-3 and TRBJ2-7; 10 bases line up with TRBD1. This TCR was sampled from a girl aged 2 to 10 with aplastic anemia, due to receive a stem cell transplant. The sample consisted of PBMCs, taken before TCRalphabeta/CD19-depleted stem cell transplant. The CDR3 protein is CAISESGTGVGYEQYF. DNA of the CDR3: TGTGCCATCAGTGAGTCCGGGACAGGGGTCGGCTACGAGCAGTACTTC.